Following are 32 T cell receptor beta chains from one sample sequenced in a study of blood T cell repertoires in COVID-19. Using immunoSEQ multiplex PCR, the repertoire was profiled, and TCRdb retains in-frame clones only, with some absent. The table includes 95,000 to 150,000 clones, about 86% detected once. Material: peripheral blood. The origin of the receptors is a woman aged 50 to 60 with active or convalescent COVID-19.

The chain combines TRBV7-2 with TRBJ2-6; D gene ambiguous. This CDR3 contains 14 residues. Trimming cost V 2 bases and J 1 base, with 3 bases left between them. CDR1 SGHTA and CDR2 FQGNSA come from the germline V gene. As DNA, the CDR3 is TGTGCCAGCAGCTTATCGTCTGGGGCCAACGTCCTGACTTTC. It translates to CASSLSSGANVLTF.

The rearrangement joins TRBV3-1 (or the pseudogene TRBV3-2) to TRBJ2-5; D is possibly TRBD1 (6 bases). The germline V gene has CDR1 LGHDT and CDR2 YNNKEL (reference sequence). This CDR3 is 13 amino acids long. The ends were cut back, 4 bases at V and 3 bases at J, with 9 bases in the middle. The CDR3: CASSRGQKETQYF. The CDR3 DNA follows: TGTGCCAGCAGCCGCGGACAGAAAGAGACCCAGTACTTC.

The chain has TRBV28 and TRBJ1-6; 9 nucleotides match TRBD1. J lost 5 bases, V lost 8 bases, and 1 base had no gene match. This CDR3 is built from 13 residues. Germline V CDR1 and CDR2: MDHEN, SYDVKM. The CDR3 region has the DNA TGTGCCAGCCGGGACAGGGATAATTCACCCCTCCACTTT. It yields the protein CASRDRDNSPLHF.

The V call is TRBV4-3, the J call TRBJ2-7; perhaps TRBD1 as D (6 bases). The CDR3 covers 15 residues. Germline-derived CDR1 and CDR2 are LGHNA and YSLEER. Trimming pared 3 bases from V and 3 bases from J, leaving 15 bases between. The CDR3 DNA reads as TGCGCCAGCAGCCATGACGCGGACAGTTACTACGAGCAGTACTTC. Amino acids: CASSHDADSYYEQYF.

V is TRBV30 and J is TRBJ1-5, with D hard to call. Germline CDR1 and CDR2: GTSNPN and SVGIG (reference sequence). This CDR3 spans 12 amino acids. The V gene lost 0 bases and the J gene lost 6 bases, with 6 bases spanning the gap. CDR3 coding DNA: TGTGCCTGGAGTGTCCCCAGTCAGCCCCAGCATTTT. Protein product: CAWSVPSQPQHF.

This chain links TRBV2 with TRBJ2-3; 8 bases are shared with TRBD2. The germline V gene encodes CDR1 SNHLY and CDR2 FYNNEI. This CDR3 is 15 amino acids long. V lost 7 bases to trimming and J lost 5 bases; unmatched junction nucleotides: 11. CDR3 sequence reads: CASTRAGGPRDTQYF. CDR3 DNA sequence: TGTGCCAGCACTCGGGCGGGAGGCCCACGAGATACGCAGTATTTT.

The rearrangement uses TRBV28 and TRBJ2-7; 7 bases line up with TRBD1. The trim removed 1 base at V and 7 bases at J, leaving 16 bases unmatched. CDR3 length: 17 amino acids. The germline V gene has CDR1 MDHEN and CDR2 SYDVKM. Here the CDR3 reads CASSLFLLQGVSGEQYF. The CDR3 bases are TGTGCCAGCAGTTTATTCCTACTCCAGGGGGTTTCGGGGGAGCAGTACTTC.

The chain uses TRBV28 and TRBJ2-3; 14 nucleotides align to TRBD2. Per germline, CDR1 MDHEN and CDR2 SYDVKM. CDR3 length equals 19 residues. The J segment lost 4 bases and the V segment lost 6 bases, leaving 15 bases of the junction unmatched. The CDR3 is CASRTGGLAGERAADTQYF. The CDR3 nucleotides read TGTGCCAGCAGGACTGGGGGACTAGCGGGAGAGAGGGCGGCAGATACGCAGTATTTT.

The chain employs TRBV28 and TRBJ2-7; 9 bases are shared with TRBD1. Germline V gene sequence: CDR1 MDHEN, CDR2 SYDVKM. V gave up 6 bases and J gave up 1 base; unmatched junction bases: 7. CDR3 length: 15 residues. The CDR3 region has the DNA TGTGCCAGCAGCTCCCCGGGGACAGGGTCCTACGAGCAGTACTTC. It codes for CASSSPGTGSYEQYF.

The CDR3 sequence: CASSQDGLSGSAYNEQFF. The DNA for the CDR3 is TGCGCCAGCAGCCAAGACGGACTTAGCGGGAGCGCCTACAATGAGCAGTTCTTC. The chain couples TRBV4-3 to TRBJ2-1, with 9 bases fitting TRBD2. J lost 2 bases, V lost 0 bases, and 8 bases had no gene match. The CDR3 consists of 18 residues. CDR1 LGHNA and CDR2 YSLEER come from the germline V gene.

The chain uses TRBV18 and TRBJ2-1, with a possible D match to TRBD1 (6 bases). CDR1 is KGHSH and CDR2 is LQKENI in the germline V gene. The CDR3 covers 14 residues. Trimming shortened V by 3 bases and J by 9 bases, and 15 bases separated the two germline ends. The CDR3 DNA is TGTGCCAGCTCACCTCCTCCGACAGGCCTTGAGCAGTTCTTC. Translated: CASSPPPTGLEQFF.

V gene TRBV2 combines with J gene TRBJ1-1; 10 bases map to TRBD1. J gave up 9 bases and V 7 bases, and 5 bases lay outside the gene matches. Germline V gene lookup returns CDR1 SNHLY and CDR2 FYNNEI. The CDR3 consists of 12 residues. CDR3 nucleotides: TGTGCCAGCAAGGGACAGGGGACGCAAGCTTTCTTT. As protein: CASKGQGTQAFF.

This clone was detected only a few times. The chain joins TRBV18 to TRBJ1-2; 7 nucleotides line up with TRBD1. The germline gives CDR1 KGHSH, CDR2 LQKENI. Losses at the gene ends were 3 bases for V and 6 bases for J; bases not matched to a gene: 7. There are 14 residues in the CDR3. The CDR3 region is CASSPTGPGDGYTF. The CDR3 DNA reads as TGTGCCAGCTCACCGACAGGGCCGGGGGATGGCTACACCTTC.

This chain connects TRBV7-2 to TRBJ1-1; D is ambiguous. The CDR3 runs to 13 residues. Germline CDR1 reads SGHTA; CDR2 reads FQGNSA. Trimming removed 3 bases at V and 5 bases at J, with 10 bases between. CDR3 region: CASSFNEVTEAFF. In DNA, the CDR3 is TGTGCCAGCAGCTTTAATGAGGTTACTGAAGCTTTCTTT.

The J gene is TRBJ1-5, the V gene TRBV5-8, with a weak D call TRBD1 (5 bases). The CDR3 runs 14 residues. V lost 1 base, J lost 7 bases, and 12 bases lay in between. The germline CDR1 and CDR2 sequences are SGHTS and YDEGEE. CDR3 DNA sequence: TGTGCCAGCAGCTTGTTCCCAGGGCCCCAGCCCCAGCATTTT. This encodes CASSLFPGPQPQHF.

This rearrangement joins TRBV7-9 to TRBJ2-6, with 8 bases matching TRBD1. There are 17 residues in the CDR3. In germline, CDR1 is SEHNR, CDR2 FQNEAQ (reference sequence). V lost 6 bases, J lost 2 bases, and 9 bases stayed unmatched. CDR3 region: CASRRDRLGAGANVLTF. The CDR3, as DNA: TGTGCCAGCAGACGGGACAGGTTAGGAGCTGGGGCCAACGTCCTGACTTTC.

CDR3 coding DNA: TGTGCCAGCAGCTTCGGGGGAGAGACCCAGTACTTC. This gives the protein CASSFGGETQYF. The rearrangement joins TRBV11-2 to TRBJ2-5; D perhaps matches TRBD2 (6 bases). The CDR3 has 12 residues. V was clipped by 3 bases and J by 4 bases, with 6 bases between them. CDR1 and CDR2 from the germline V gene are SGHAT and FQNNGV.

V is TRBV30 and J is TRBJ2-5; D gene unclear. This CDR3 comprises 12 residues. Germline loops: CDR1 GTSNPN, CDR2 SVGIG (reference sequence). The V gene lost 0 bases and the J gene lost 5 bases, with 7 bases spanning the gap. CDR3 protein: CAWSVLGETQYF. CDR3 nucleotides: TGTGCCTGGAGTGTACTCGGTGAGACCCAGTACTTC.

The chain employs TRBV14 and TRBJ2-7; D is unclear. CDR1 is SGHDN, CDR2 FVKESK, per germline. The CDR3 is made up of 12 amino acids. Trimming took 0 bases from V and 6 from J, leaving 6 bases between them. The CDR3 nucleotides are TGTGCCAGCAGCCAAGATTACAGCGAGCAGTACTTC. This sequence encodes CASSQDYSEQYF.

This chain joins TRBV11-2 and TRBJ2-3; 9 nucleotides align to TRBD2. This CDR3 contains 15 residues. CDR1 is SGHAT, CDR2 FQNNGV, per germline. V lost 5 bases, J lost 1 base, and 4 bases stayed unmatched. In nucleotides, the CDR3 is TGTGCCAGCAGCCGGTGGACTAGCGGCACAGATACGCAGTATTTT. It encodes CASSRWTSGTDTQYF. Looking up the rest from reference TRBV11-2 and TRBJ2-3 gives the full variable domain: EAGVAQSPRYKIIEKRQSVAFWCNPISGHATLYWYQQILGQGPKLLIQFQNNGVVDDSQLPKDRFSAERLKGVDSTLKIQPAKLEDSAVYLCASSRWTSGTDTQYFGPGTRLTVL.

Only a few counts were recorded for this clone. The gene calls are TRBV2 and TRBJ2-5, with 8 bases lining up with TRBD1. The V and J ends lost 7 bases and 2 bases, in that order; junction bases with no gene match: 6. CDR1 and CDR2 (germline): SNHLY, FYNNEI. This CDR3 has 14 residues. In DNA, the CDR3 is TGTGCCAGCATTCAGGGGGCGGCTCAAGAGACCCAGTACTTC. Residues: CASIQGAAQETQYF.

The CDR3 DNA reads TGTGCCACCAGCAGAACGGGGGACAGGGGCTATGAAAAACTGTTTTTT. Its translation: CATSRTGDRGYEKLFF. This chain connects TRBV15 to TRBJ1-4; 10 nucleotides line up with TRBD1. CDR3 length: 16 amino acids. Germline CDR1 LNHNV, CDR2 YYDKDF (reference sequence). The J segment lost 6 bases and the V segment lost 2 bases, leaving 6 bases of the junction unmatched.

This clone was observed a few times. J is TRBJ2-2 and V is TRBV10-3; no clear D. V dropped 7 bases and J dropped 5 bases, with 8 bases sitting between them. Germline CDR1 reads ENHRY; CDR2 reads SYGVKD. CDR3 length: 12 residues. The chain's CDR3 is CAITENTGELFF. The CDR3 nucleotides read TGTGCCATCACGGAGAATACCGGGGAGCTGTTTTTT.

The CDR3 reads CASTAGERETQYF. For the CDR3, the DNA is TGTGCCAGCACGGCGGGAGAGAGGGAGACCCAGTACTTC. The chain has TRBV6-5 and TRBJ2-5; 7 positions match TRBD2. The germline CDR1 and CDR2 sequences are MNHEY and SVGAGI. CDR3 size: 13 residues. The V segment lost 7 bases and the J segment 5 bases; nucleotides outside the gene matches: 7.

This sequence joins TRBV30 and TRBJ2-3; the D is unclear. V lost 4 bases and J lost 0, with 2 bases in between. Germline CDR1 and CDR2: GTSNPN and SVGIG (reference sequence). The CDR3 covers 11 residues. CDR3 in amino acids: CAWTSTDTQYF. CDR3 in DNA: TGTGCCTGGACTAGCACAGATACGCAGTATTTT. The whole variable domain, remainder taken from reference TRBV30 and TRBJ2-3, is SQTIHQWPATLVQPVGSPLSLECTVEGTSNPNLYWYRQAAGRGLQLLFYSVGIGQISSEVPQNLSASRPQDRQFILSSKKLLLSDSGFYLCAWTSTDTQYFGPGTRLTVL.

The rearrangement joins TRBV3-1 (or the pseudogene TRBV3-2) to TRBJ1-5; D not certain. Between the trimmed V and J ends, which lost 1 base and 0 bases, there was a span of 10 bases. The CDR3 totals 16 residues. Germline CDR1 LGHDT, CDR2 YNNKEL (reference sequence). The CDR3 DNA reads as TGTGCCAGCAGCCAAGGAGGTTTTTATAGCAATCAGCCCCAGCATTTT. Translating it yields CASSQGGFYSNQPQHF.

The V call is TRBV15, the J call TRBJ1-3; 11 positions match TRBD1. This CDR3 spans 15 amino acids. Unmatched junction bases numbered 6, after V lost 5 bases and J lost 6 bases. Germline-derived CDR1 and CDR2 are LNHNV and YYDKDF (reference sequence). As DNA, the CDR3 is TGTGCCACCAGCGGCGGGACAGGGGGTAAAAACACCATATATTTT. Encoded protein: CATSGGTGGKNTIYF.

This chain uses TRBV9 with TRBJ2-1; 9 bases are shared with TRBD2. This CDR3 comprises 17 residues. Germline-derived CDR1 and CDR2 are SGDLS and YYNGEE. The V gene end was trimmed by 3 bases and the J gene end by 5 bases; junction bases not matched to a gene: 12. CDR3 nucleotides: TGTGCCAGCAGCGCCGATTCTAGCGGGGCCTTGAACAATGAGCAGTTCTTC. Protein product: CASSADSSGALNNEQFF.

This chain links TRBV6-6 with TRBJ1-2; 7 nucleotides line up with TRBD1. V dropped 10 bases and J dropped 5; count of bases not matched to a gene: 10. CDR3 size: 13 residues. In germline, CDR1 is MNHNY, CDR2 SVGAGI (reference sequence). The CDR3 loop is CAIRDSSLYGYTF. The DNA for the CDR3 is TGTGCCATCAGGGACAGCTCTCTTTATGGCTACACCTTC.

About this clone: Within the sample, other DNA sequences also encode this same CDR3. The J gene is TRBJ2-7, the V gene TRBV28; 9 positions match TRBD1. The J segment lost 4 bases and the V segment lost 3 bases, leaving 1 base of the junction unmatched. Germline CDR1 is MDHEN and CDR2 is SYDVKM. The CDR3 sequence is 13 residues long. CDR3: CASSLTGGYEQYF. The CDR3 region has the DNA TGTGCCAGCAGTTTGACAGGGGGTTACGAGCAGTACTTC.

The rearrangement links TRBV24-1 to TRBJ2-1; D unclear. Germline CDR1 and CDR2: KGHDR and SFDVKD. This CDR3 spans 12 amino acids. V was clipped by 7 bases and J by 9 bases, with 12 bases between them. CDR3 nucleotide sequence: TGTGCCACCAGCTATACAGTCGGTGAGCAGTTCTTC. Its translation is CATSYTVGEQFF.

The chain carries TRBV27 and TRBJ1-1; tentatively, D is TRBD1 (6 bases). In germline, CDR1 is MNHEY, CDR2 SMNVEV (reference sequence). This CDR3 contains 16 residues. V lost 0 bases to trimming and J lost 6 bases, with 17 bases between them. The CDR3 region has the DNA TGTGCCAGCAGTTTATCTCAGGGGTTATCGGTTTCTGAAGCTTTCTTT. It yields the protein CASSLSQGLSVSEAFF.